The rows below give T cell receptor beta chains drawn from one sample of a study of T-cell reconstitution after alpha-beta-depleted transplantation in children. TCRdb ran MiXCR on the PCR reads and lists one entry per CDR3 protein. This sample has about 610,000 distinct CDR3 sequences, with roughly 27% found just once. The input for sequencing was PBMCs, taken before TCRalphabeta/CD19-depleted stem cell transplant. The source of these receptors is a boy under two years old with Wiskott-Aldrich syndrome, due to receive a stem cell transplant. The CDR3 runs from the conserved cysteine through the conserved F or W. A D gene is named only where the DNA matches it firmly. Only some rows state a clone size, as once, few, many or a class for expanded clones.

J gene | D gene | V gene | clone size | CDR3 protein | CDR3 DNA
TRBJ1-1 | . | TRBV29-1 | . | CSVGGHNTEAFF | TGCAGCGTGGGGGGACACAACACTGAAGCTTTCTTT
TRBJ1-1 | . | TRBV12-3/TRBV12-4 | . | CASSLREAFF | TGTGCCAGCAGTTTGCGAGAAGCTTTCTTT
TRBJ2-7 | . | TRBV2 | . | CASSELDSYSYEQYF | TGTGCCAGCAGTGAATTAGACAGCTACTCCTACGAGCAGTACTTC
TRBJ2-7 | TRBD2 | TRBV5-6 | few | CASSKGLGYEQYF | TGTGCCAGCAGCAAGGGACTAGGCTACGAGCAGTACTTC
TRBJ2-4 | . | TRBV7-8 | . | CASSHPIGFPIAKNIQYF | TGTGCCAGCAGCCACCCGATTGGGTTCCCTATAGCCAAAAACATTCAGTACTTC
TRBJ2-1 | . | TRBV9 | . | CASSGIRGDEQFF | TGTGCCAGCAGCGGAATCAGGGGTGATGAGCAGTTCTTC
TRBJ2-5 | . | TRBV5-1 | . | CASSLVRAQTQYF | TGCGCCAGCAGCTTGGTCAGGGCCCAGACCCAGTACTTC
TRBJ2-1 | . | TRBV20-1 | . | CSARVAVNEQFF | TGCAGTGCTAGAGTAGCAGTAAATGAGCAGTTCTTC
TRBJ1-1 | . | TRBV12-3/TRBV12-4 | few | CASSLTAGGTEAFF | TGTGCCAGCAGCTTAACGGCCGGTGGGACTGAAGCTTTCTTT
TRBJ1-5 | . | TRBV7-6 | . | CASSLVGTFSNQPQHF | TGTGCCAGCAGCTTAGTAGGGACATTTAGCAATCAGCCCCAGCATTTT
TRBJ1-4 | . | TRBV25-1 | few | CASSEYSNEKLFF | TGTGCCAGCAGTGAATATTCGAATGAAAAACTGTTTTTT
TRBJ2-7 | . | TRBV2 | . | CASRSNLGLEQYF | TGTGCCAGCAGGTCAAATCTGGGGCTCGAGCAGTACTTC
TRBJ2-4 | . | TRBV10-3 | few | CAISESVVRIQYF | TGTGCCATCAGTGAGTCAGTTGTCCGAATTCAGTACTTC
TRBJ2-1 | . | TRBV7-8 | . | CASSSARLYHEQFF | TGTGCCAGCAGCTCCGCTAGACTATATCATGAGCAGTTCTTC
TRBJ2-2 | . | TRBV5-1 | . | CASREGAWNTGELFF | TGCGCCAGCAGGGAGGGGGCATGGAACACCGGGGAGCTGTTTTTT
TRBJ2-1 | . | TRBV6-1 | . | CASRRTALDEQFF | TGTGCCAGCAGGCGGACGGCCTTAGATGAGCAGTTCTTC
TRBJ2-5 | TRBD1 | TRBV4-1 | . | CASSQDWTGRVWETQYF | TGCGCCAGCAGCCAAGATTGGACAGGCAGGGTGTGGGAGACCCAGTACTTC
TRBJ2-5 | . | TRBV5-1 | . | CASSLATRQETQYF | TGCGCCAGCAGCTTGGCGACGCGGCAAGAGACCCAGTACTTC
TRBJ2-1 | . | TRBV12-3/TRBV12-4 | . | CASSYGVLGADEQFF | TGTGCCAGCAGTTACGGGGTCCTAGGAGCCGATGAGCAGTTCTTC
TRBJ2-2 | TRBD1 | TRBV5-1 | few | CASSSPRGPNTGELFF | TGCGCCAGCAGCTCCCCCAGGGGGCCAAACACCGGGGAGCTGTTTTTT
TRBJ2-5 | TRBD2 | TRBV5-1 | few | CASSQTSGIRETQYF | TGCGCCAGCAGCCAAACTAGCGGGATACGGGAGACCCAGTACTTC
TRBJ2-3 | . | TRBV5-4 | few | CASSWGTRVDTQYF | TGTGCCAGCAGCTGGGGGACAAGGGTAGATACGCAGTATTTT
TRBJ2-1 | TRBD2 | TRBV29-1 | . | CSVDLAGVYNEQFF | TGCAGCGTGGATCTAGCGGGAGTTTACAATGAGCAGTTCTTC
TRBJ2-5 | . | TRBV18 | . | CASSPKEGTQYF | TGTGCCAGCTCACCAAAGGAGGGTACCCAGTACTTC
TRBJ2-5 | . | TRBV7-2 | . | CASSWRIGGIQETQYF | TGTGCCAGCAGCTGGAGGATAGGGGGAATCCAAGAGACCCAGTACTTC
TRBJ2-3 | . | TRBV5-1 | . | CASSSRLPRETDTQYF | TGCGCCAGCAGCTCCAGACTACCCCGGGAGACAGATACGCAGTATTTT
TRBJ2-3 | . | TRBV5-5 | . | CASSRKTLSTDTQYF | TGTGCCAGCAGCCGTAAGACCCTAAGCACAGATACGCAGTATTTT
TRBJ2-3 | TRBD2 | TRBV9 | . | CASSVDPPGGVTDTQYF | TGTGCCAGCAGCGTAGACCCCCCGGGAGGAGTTACAGATACGCAGTATTTT
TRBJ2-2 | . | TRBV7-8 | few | CASRSTGELFF | TGTGCCAGCAGATCCACCGGGGAGCTGTTTTTT
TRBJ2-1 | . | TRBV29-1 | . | CSVAGFFIEQFF | TGCAGCGTTGCGGGATTTTTTATAGAGCAGTTCTTC
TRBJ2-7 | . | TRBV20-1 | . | CSARVSLQSEQYF | TGCAGTGCTAGAGTATCCCTACAGAGCGAGCAGTACTTC
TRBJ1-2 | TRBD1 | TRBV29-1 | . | CSVLHGQAFYGYTF | TGCAGCGTCTTACATGGACAGGCCTTCTATGGCTACACCTTC
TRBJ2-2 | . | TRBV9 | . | CASSVVEGTGELFF | TGTGCCAGCAGCGTAGTGGAGGGTACCGGGGAGCTGTTTTTT
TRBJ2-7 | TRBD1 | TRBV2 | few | CASSGDRAYEQYF | TGTGCCAGCAGTGGGGACAGGGCCTACGAGCAGTACTTC
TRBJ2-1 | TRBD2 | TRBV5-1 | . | CASREPPGGSYNEQFF | TGCGCCAGCAGGGAGCCGCCGGGGGGCTCCTACAATGAGCAGTTCTTC
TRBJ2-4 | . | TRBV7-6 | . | CASSLEFGTSGIQYF | TGTGCCAGCAGCTTGGAATTCGGAACTAGTGGCATTCAGTACTTC
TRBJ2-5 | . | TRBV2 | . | CASRARDFQETQYF | TGTGCCAGCAGAGCCCGGGACTTCCAAGAGACCCAGTACTTC
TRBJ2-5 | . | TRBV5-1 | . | CASSSDTYQETQYF | TGCGCCAGCAGTTCGGACACGTACCAAGAGACCCAGTACTTC
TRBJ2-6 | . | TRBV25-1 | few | CASSEGTGANVLTF | TGTGCCAGCAGTGAGGGGACTGGGGCCAACGTCCTGACTTTC
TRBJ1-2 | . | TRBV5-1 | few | CASSFPEGYGYTF | TGCGCCAGCAGCTTCCCAGAGGGATATGGCTACACCTTC
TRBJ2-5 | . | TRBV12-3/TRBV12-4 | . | CASSLRVTETQYF | TGTGCCAGCAGTTTGAGGGTAACGGAGACCCAGTACTTC
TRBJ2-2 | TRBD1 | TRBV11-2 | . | CASSAGTGVLGELFF | TGTGCCAGCAGCGCCGGGACAGGGGTTCTCGGGGAGCTGTTTTTT
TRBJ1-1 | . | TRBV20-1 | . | CSARDLPSNTEAFF | TGCAGTGCTAGAGATTTACCTTCGAACACTGAAGCTTTCTTT
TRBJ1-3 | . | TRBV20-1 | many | CSARTGSSGNTIYF | TGCAGTGCTAGAACAGGTTCCTCTGGAAACACCATATATTTT
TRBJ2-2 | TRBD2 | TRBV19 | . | CASSTGTSGTGELFF | TGTGCCAGTAGTACCGGGACTAGCGGGACCGGGGAGCTGTTTTTT
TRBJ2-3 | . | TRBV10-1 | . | CASSREEADTQYF | TGCGCCAGCAGCAGGGAAGAAGCAGATACGCAGTATTTT
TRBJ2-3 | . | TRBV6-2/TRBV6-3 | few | CASSYRSGHITDTQYF | TGTGCCAGCAGTTATCGATCGGGACACATCACAGATACGCAGTATTTT
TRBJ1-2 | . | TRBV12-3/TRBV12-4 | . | CASSLVVSNYGYTF | TGTGCCAGCAGTTTAGTGGTCAGTAACTATGGCTACACCTTC
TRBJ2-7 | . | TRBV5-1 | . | CASRTGINYEHYF | TGCGCCAGCAGAACAGGGATCAACTACGAGCACTACTTC
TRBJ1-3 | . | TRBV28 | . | CASSAVGGSRNTIYF | TGTGCCAGCAGTGCAGTGGGGGGCAGTCGAAACACCATATATTTT
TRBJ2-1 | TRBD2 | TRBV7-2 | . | CASSKGLAGANEQFF | TGTGCCAGCAGCAAAGGACTAGCGGGAGCTAATGAGCAGTTCTTC
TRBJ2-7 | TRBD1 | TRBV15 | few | CATSRGSGGVRLYEQYF | TGTGCCACCAGCAGAGGGTCAGGGGGCGTAAGACTATACGAGCAGTACTTC
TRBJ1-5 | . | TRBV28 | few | CASSFGSQPQHF | TGTGCCAGCAGTTTTGGCAGTCAGCCCCAGCATTTT
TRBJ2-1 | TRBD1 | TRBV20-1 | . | CSARQGAFITNEQFF | TGCAGTGCTCGACAGGGGGCGTTCATCACCAATGAGCAGTTCTTC
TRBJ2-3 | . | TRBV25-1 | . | CASSGHGTDTQYF | TGTGCCAGCAGTGGGCACGGCACAGATACGCAGTATTTT
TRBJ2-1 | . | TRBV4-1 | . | CASSLDVATRLDHNEQFF | TGCGCCAGCAGCCTAGACGTGGCTACGCGACTGGACCACAATGAGCAGTTCTTC
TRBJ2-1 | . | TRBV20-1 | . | CSASYYEGNEQFF | TGCAGTGCTAGTTACTACGAAGGGAATGAGCAGTTCTTC
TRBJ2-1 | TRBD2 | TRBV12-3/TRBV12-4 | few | CASSLIWRLAGGEQFF | TGTGCCAGCAGTTTAATATGGAGACTAGCGGGAGGGGAGCAGTTCTTC
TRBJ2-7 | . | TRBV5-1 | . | CASSPGFTYEQYF | TGCGCCAGCAGCCCGGGCTTTACCTACGAGCAGTACTTC